Described below is a single T cell receptor beta chain sequence and its context. Sequence at one end of the junction differs from germline and may be a read error. This PCR relied on a set of 60 Vbeta primers and 13 Jbeta primers. Produced via immunoSEQ multiplex PCR; TCRdb's table is partial and in-frame only. The data contain some 170,000 clones, nearly 80% of them singletons. This specimen belongs to a study of cytomegalovirus exposure and HLA in healthy donors. The CDR3 has 12 residues. Looked up from germline, CDR1 is SNHLY and CDR2 is FYNNEI. Sequencing was done on a sample of PBMCs. The rearrangement links TRBV2 to TRBJ2-4, with D uncertain. The receptor was isolated from a man aged 35-49 years in good health and CMV-seropositive. This chain's CDR3 is CASSEDKNSQYF. Written as DNA, the CDR3 is TGTGCCAGCAGTGAAGATAAAAACAGTCAGTACTTC.